The 27 T cell receptor beta chains given below trace back to one sample, sequenced in a study of T cells in Graves' hyperthyroidism and ophthalmopathy. Amplification of TCR beta CDR3 regions was performed using RNA transcripts as template. In the first-round RT-PCR of the TCR CDR3, the HTBI primer set was used. TCRdb used MiXCR to reprocess the multiplex PCR reads, holding one entry per CDR3 protein. Here the sample spans about 520,000 distinct CDR3 sequences, roughly 24% being singletons. The source material was blood. All receptors come from a woman between 25 and 40 years old with Graves' ophthalmopathy.

This clonotype was seen many times. V gene TRBV6-1 combines with J gene TRBJ2-5; 8 nucleotides match TRBD2. The germline gives CDR1 MNHNS, CDR2 SASEGT. V was clipped by 7 bases and J by 5 bases; unmatched bases: 6. The CDR3 sequence is 13 residues long. The CDR3 region is CASTRERGETQYF. For the CDR3, the DNA is TGTGCCAGCACCCGGGAGCGGGGGGAGACCCAGTACTTC.

The gene calls are TRBV10-3 and TRBJ1-3; possibly TRBD1 for D (6 bases). The V gene lost 10 bases and the J gene lost 6 bases, with 16 bases spanning the gap. CDR1 is ENHRY and CDR2 is SYGVKD in the germline V gene. The CDR3 runs 13 residues. The CDR3 region has the DNA TGTGCCACCCTAGACAGGCCCTCAAACACCATATATTTT. Protein product: CATLDRPSNTIYF.

This clonotype occurred a few times. At one end the junction does not follow the germline gene, possibly because of a read error. For the CDR3, the DNA is TGTGCCAGCAGCTTGGGAGCGCACTTC. It codes for CASSLGAHF. The J gene is TRBJ2-7, the V gene TRBV5-8; D gene unclear. This CDR3 is 9 amino acids long. The germline CDR1 and CDR2 sequences are SGHTS and YDEGEE.

The chain links TRBV6-1 to TRBJ2-5; tentatively, D is TRBD2 (5 bases). The V and J ends lost 6 bases and 4 bases respectively, with 12 bases between them. Germline CDR1 MNHNS, CDR2 SASEGT. This CDR3 has 13 residues. CDR3 nucleotide sequence: TGTGCCAGCAGGGCGGGCCTGTTAGAGACCCAGTACTTC. Translating gives CASRAGLLETQYF.

This clonotype appeared a few times. Given a much more abundant clone one base away, this may be a read error. V and J are TRBV6-1 and TRBJ1-5; weak D call: TRBD1 (5 bases). The CDR3 has 12 residues. Between the trimmed V and J ends, which lost 4 bases and 6 bases, there was a span of 7 bases. In germline, CDR1 is MNHNS, CDR2 SASEGT. The CDR3 region has the DNA TGTGCCAGCAGTGTCAGGGCTCAGCCCCAGCATTTT. As protein: CASSVRAQPQHF.

This clonotype was detected ten times or more. The chain is built from TRBV6-5 and TRBJ1-1; maybe TRBD1 (5 bases). The germline V gene has CDR1 MNHEY and CDR2 SVGAGI. V was cut by 5 bases and J by 6 bases, with 10 bases left in between. CDR3 length equals 12 residues. In nucleotides, the CDR3 is TGTGCCAGCAGTAGGGAAGGGGCTGAAGCTTTCTTT. This translates into CASSREGAEAFF.

The sample holds a few counts of this clonotype. The chain has TRBV12-3 or TRBV12-4 and TRBJ1-2; no clear D. V dropped 7 bases and J dropped 4 bases, with 10 bases sitting between them. The CDR3 length is 12 residues. The CDR3 nucleotides read TGTGCCAGCACCTCGGGAAGCTATGGCTACACCTTC. It codes for CASTSGSYGYTF.

There are a few counts of this clonotype. The chain employs TRBV11-2 and TRBJ2-7; D unresolved. The CDR3 is made up of 13 amino acids. With 4 bases removed from V and 5 bases from J, the gap between germline ends came to 12 bases. Germline V gives CDR1 SGHAT, CDR2 FQNNGV. The CDR3 nucleotides read TGTGCCAGCAGCTCGACGGAACTCCACGAGCAGTACTTC. Encoded protein: CASSSTELHEQYF.

This chain links TRBV4-1 with TRBJ2-2; no definite D call. CDR1 and CDR2 from the germline V gene are MGHRA and YSYEKL. The CDR3 totals 15 residues. The V gene lost 0 bases and the J gene lost 7 bases, with 12 bases spanning the gap. CDR3 sequence reads: CASSQEEQWGGELFF. In DNA, the CDR3 is TGCGCCAGCAGCCAAGAGGAACAGTGGGGCGGGGAGCTGTTTTTT.

The sample holds many counts of this clonotype. The V and J genes are TRBV19 and TRBJ1-2; D is ambiguous. The CDR3 sequence is 15 residues long. The V end was cut by 3 bases, the J end by 4 bases, with 15 bases between. CDR1 and CDR2 from the germline V gene are LNHDA and SQIVND (reference sequence). The CDR3 DNA reads as TGTGCCAGTAGTATGTGGGAAAAGTCGCCCTATGGCTACACCTTC. Translated: CASSMWEKSPYGYTF.

V is TRBV5-1 and J is TRBJ2-7; D not certain. The CDR3 runs to 16 residues. Looked up from germline, CDR1 is SGHRS and CDR2 is YFSETQ. With 2 bases removed from V and 0 bases from J, the gap between germline ends came to 15 bases. The CDR3 nucleotides read TGCGCCAGCAGCTTAGCCTCCCTTTTATACTCCTACGAGCAGTACTTC. Translated: CASSLASLLYSYEQYF. Together with reference TRBV5-1 and TRBJ2-7, the CDR3 gives the full variable domain: KAGVTQTPRYLIKTRGQQVTLSCSPISGHRSVSWYQQTPGQGLQFLFEYFSETQRNKGNFPGRFSGRQFSNSRSEMNVSTLELGDSALYLCASSLASLLYSYEQYFGPGTRLTVT.

There are many counts of this clonotype. The gene calls are TRBV5-1 and TRBJ2-7; TRBD1 is a possible D gene (5 bases). Per the germline V gene, CDR1 is SGHRS and CDR2 is YFSETQ. V was cut by 0 bases and J by 2 bases, with 9 bases left in between. CDR3 length equals 14 residues. CDR3 coding DNA: TGCGCCAGCAGCTTGGGACAGCCTACCTACGAGCAGTACTTC. Residues: CASSLGQPTYEQYF.

On this clonotype: It may be a read error: a sequence one base away is much more abundant. The chain employs TRBV6-2 or TRBV6-3 and TRBJ2-7; 9 bases line up with TRBD2. The CDR3 has 14 residues. Germline V gene sequence: CDR1 MNHEY, CDR2 SVGEGT. V trimming: 6 bases; J trimming: 2 bases; junction bases outside the gene matches: 5. In DNA, the CDR3 is TGTGCCAGCAGGAGCGGGGGGTTCCCCTACGAGCAGTACTTC. Protein sequence: CASRSGGFPYEQYF.

This clonotype was seen ten or more times. The chain has TRBV30 and TRBJ2-2; D is uncertain. Trimming took off 0 bases at V and 4 bases at J, with 6 bases between the two ends. In germline, CDR1 is GTSNPN, CDR2 SVGIG (reference sequence). This CDR3 region has 13 residues. Written as DNA, the CDR3 is TGTGCCTGGAGTGTACAGTTCACCGGGGAGCTGTTTTTT. Translating it yields CAWSVQFTGELFF.

There are many counts of this clonotype. V is TRBV2 and J is TRBJ2-5; 9 bases match TRBD2. Per the germline V gene, CDR1 is SNHLY and CDR2 is FYNNEI. After removal of 8 bases from V and 5 bases from J, the junction contained 12 bases not matched to a gene. There are 15 residues in the CDR3. The CDR3 DNA is TGTGCCAGCGCCCCGGGACTAGCCTCCAGCGAGACCCAGTACTTC. This translates into CASAPGLASSETQYF.

This clonotype has at least ten counts. The rearrangement joins TRBV28 to TRBJ2-7; 9 positions match TRBD2. This CDR3 has 15 amino acids. The germline gives CDR1 MDHEN, CDR2 SYDVKM. With V trimmed by 4 bases and J by 3 bases, 7 bases remained unmatched. CDR3 sequence reads: CASSSPSGALYEQYF. The CDR3 coding sequence is TGTGCCAGCAGTTCCCCTAGCGGGGCCCTCTACGAGCAGTACTTC.

The table lists this clonotype with many counts. The V and J genes are TRBV18 and TRBJ2-7; 7 positions match TRBD1. The CDR3 is 14 residues long. Germline V gene data show CDR1 as KGHSH and CDR2 as LQKENI. The V gene end was trimmed by 1 base and the J gene end by 5 bases; junction bases not matched to a gene: 5. The CDR3 sequence is CASSPLQGLHEQYF. The CDR3 DNA reads TGTGCCAGCTCACCACTACAGGGGCTCCACGAGCAGTACTTC.

In the case of this clonotype: Germline and junction disagree at one end, which may indicate a read error. The chain joins TRBV6-1 to TRBJ2-5, with D maybe TRBD2 (5 bases). CDR1 is MNHNS, CDR2 SASEGT, per germline. The CDR3 has 10 residues. CDR3 nucleotides: TGTGCCAGCAGTGGCAGGACTTTAGACTTC. It encodes CASSGRTLDF.

With regard to this clonotype: Mismatch with germline at one junction end may stem from a read error. V gene TRBV12-3 or TRBV12-4 combines with J gene TRBJ2-5, with 8 bases identical to TRBD1. The CDR3 totals 16 residues. CDR3 coding DNA: TGTGCCATCAGTTTAGCCGGGTCGGCCGTACAGGGGGCCCAGTACTTC. This codes for CAISLAGSAVQGAQYF.

There are many counts of this clonotype. This chain uses TRBV6-1 with TRBJ1-2, with D unclear. Trimming pared 2 bases from V and 5 bases from J, leaving 12 bases between. The germline V gene has CDR1 MNHNS and CDR2 SASEGT. There are 14 residues in the CDR3. In DNA, the CDR3 is TGTGCCAGCAGTGAAACCAGACGGGATTATGGCTACACCTTC. This translates into CASSETRRDYGYTF.

There are many counts of this clonotype. The chain joins TRBV6-2 or TRBV6-3 to TRBJ2-7, with 7 bases matching TRBD1. The CDR3 loop spans 15 amino acids. J gave up 7 bases and V 7 bases, and 16 bases lay outside the gene matches. Germline V CDR1 and CDR2: MNHEY, SVGEGT. The CDR3 loop is CASKSGQGVEVEQYF. CDR3 DNA: TGTGCCAGCAAGTCCGGGCAGGGGGTAGAAGTTGAGCAGTACTTC.

This sequence joins TRBV7-2 and TRBJ1-2, with 8 bases lining up with TRBD1. Germline CDR1 reads SGHTA; CDR2 reads FQGNSA. This CDR3 is 15 amino acids long. The ends lost 1 base at V and 8 bases at J; junction bases unmatched: 9. The CDR3 loop reads CASSLVGRGRFGYTF. In nucleotides, the CDR3 is TGTGCCAGCAGCTTAGTGGGCAGGGGGCGGTTCGGCTACACCTTC. Looking up the rest from reference TRBV7-2 and TRBJ1-2 gives the full variable domain: GAGVSQSPSNKVTEKGKDVELRCDPISGHTALYWYRQSLGQGLEFLIYFQGNSAPDKSGLPSDRFSAERTGGSVSTLTIQRTQQEDSAVYLCASSLVGRGRFGYTFGSGTRLTVV.

This clonotype was recorded many times. The V gene is TRBV6-5, the J gene TRBJ2-2; D tentatively fits TRBD1 or TRBD2 (5 bases each). V was shortened by 8 bases and J by 7 bases, with 14 bases between the two germline ends. Germline V gene lookup returns CDR1 MNHEY and CDR2 SVGAGI. The CDR3 has 13 residues. The CDR3 is CASARENGGELFF. The CDR3 nucleotides read TGTGCCAGCGCCAGGGAGAATGGCGGGGAGCTGTTTTTT.

This clonotype was seen at least ten times. This sequence joins TRBV5-5 and TRBJ2-5; 7 bases are a match to TRBD2. Germline loops: CDR1 SGHKS, CDR2 YYEKEE (reference sequence). The CDR3 sequence is 14 residues long. J was trimmed by 1 base and V by 4 bases; bases with no gene match: 4. CDR3 protein: CASSAWGGQETQYF. CDR3 sequence (DNA): TGTGCCAGCAGCGCGTGGGGGGGCCAAGAGACCCAGTACTTC.

This clonotype was picked up many times. The V gene is TRBV20-1, the J gene TRBJ2-7, with D possibly being TRBD1 (6 bases). Germline lookup yields CDR1 DFQATT and CDR2 SNEGSKA (reference sequence). CDR3 length equals 15 residues. Trimming took off 1 base at V and 4 bases at J, with 17 bases between the two ends. The CDR3 region is CSARVALGTGYEQYF. CDR3 coding DNA: TGCAGTGCTAGAGTGGCCCTCGGAACAGGGTACGAGCAGTACTTC.

This clonotype was seen repeatedly, ten times or more. The chain carries TRBV20-1 and TRBJ2-7; unclear D gene. Germline CDR1 reads DFQATT; CDR2 reads SNEGSKA (reference sequence). The CDR3 length is 13 residues. V shed 6 bases and J shed 7 bases, with 19 bases lying between them. The CDR3 sequence: CSAVPLDVWEQYF. CDR3 DNA: TGCAGTGCAGTCCCCTTGGACGTGTGGGAGCAGTACTTC.

This clonotype was seen repeatedly, ten times or more. The gene calls are TRBV19 and TRBJ2-2, with a tentative D call TRBD1 (6 bases). Germline V gives CDR1 LNHDA, CDR2 SQIVND (reference sequence). The CDR3 is 12 amino acids. V was clipped by 6 bases and J by 7 bases, with 9 bases between them. The CDR3 DNA reads TGTGCCAGTAGACAGGGCGACGGGGAGCTGTTTTTT. Translated, it gives CASRQGDGELFF.